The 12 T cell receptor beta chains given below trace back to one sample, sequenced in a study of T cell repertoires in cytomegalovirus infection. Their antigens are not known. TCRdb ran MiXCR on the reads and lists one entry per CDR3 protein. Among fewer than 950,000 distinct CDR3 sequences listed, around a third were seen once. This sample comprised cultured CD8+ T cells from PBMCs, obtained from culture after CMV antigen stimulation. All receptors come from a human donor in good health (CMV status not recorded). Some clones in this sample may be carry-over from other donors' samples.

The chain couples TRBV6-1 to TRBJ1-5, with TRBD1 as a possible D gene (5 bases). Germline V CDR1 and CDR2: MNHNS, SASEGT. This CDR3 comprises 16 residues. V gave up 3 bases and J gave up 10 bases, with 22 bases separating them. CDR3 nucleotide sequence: TGTGCCAGCAGTGAGAGTTACGGGACCGCGGTAGGACCCCAGCATTTT. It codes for CASSESYGTAVGPQHF.

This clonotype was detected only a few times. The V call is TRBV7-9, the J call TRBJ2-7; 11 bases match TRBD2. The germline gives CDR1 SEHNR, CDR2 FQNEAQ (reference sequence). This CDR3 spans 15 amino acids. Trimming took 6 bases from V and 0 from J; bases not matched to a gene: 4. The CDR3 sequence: CASRAGLADSYEQYV. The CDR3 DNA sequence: TGTGCCAGCAGGGCGGGACTAGCGGACTCCTACGAGCAGTACGTC.

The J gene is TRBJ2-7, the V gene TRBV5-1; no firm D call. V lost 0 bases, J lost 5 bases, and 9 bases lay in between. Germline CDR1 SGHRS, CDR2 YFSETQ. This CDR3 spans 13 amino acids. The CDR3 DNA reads TGCGCCAGCAGCTTGGATGCGGCCCACGAGCAGTACTTC. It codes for CASSLDAAHEQYF.

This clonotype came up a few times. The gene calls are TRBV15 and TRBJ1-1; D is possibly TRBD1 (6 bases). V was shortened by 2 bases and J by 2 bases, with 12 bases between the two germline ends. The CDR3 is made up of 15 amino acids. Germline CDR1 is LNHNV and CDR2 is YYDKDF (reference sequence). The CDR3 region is CATSRIQGSNTEAFF. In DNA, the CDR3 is TGTGCCACCAGCAGAATACAGGGTTCCAACACTGAAGCTTTCTTT.

DNA for the CDR3: TGTGCCACCAGTGACCACGACAGCCTGTACCAAGAGACCCAGTACTTC. It translates to CATSDHDSLYQETQYF. The chain is built from TRBV24-1 and TRBJ2-5, with a tentative D call TRBD1 (5 bases). CDR1 KGHDR and CDR2 SFDVKD come from the germline V gene. V shed 4 bases and J shed 0 bases, with 14 bases lying between them. The CDR3 is 16 residues long.

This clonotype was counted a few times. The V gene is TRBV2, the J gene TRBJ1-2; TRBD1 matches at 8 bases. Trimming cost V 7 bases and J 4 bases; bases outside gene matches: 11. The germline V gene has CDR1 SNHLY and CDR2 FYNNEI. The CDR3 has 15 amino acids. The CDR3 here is CASTLLGQASYGYTF. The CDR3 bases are TGTGCCAGCACCCTTTTGGGACAGGCGAGCTATGGCTACACCTTC.

CDR3 sequence reads: CASYNFISLHGEEAYGYTF. Here the CDR3 DNA reads TGTGCCTCTTATAATTTTATCTCCCTCCACGGCGAGGAGGCCTATGGCTACACCTTC. The chain carries TRBV10-3 and TRBJ1-2, with D hard to call. CDR1 ENHRY and CDR2 SYGVKD come from the germline V gene. Trimming shortened V by 11 bases and J by 4 bases, and 35 bases separated the two germline ends. This CDR3 region has 19 residues.

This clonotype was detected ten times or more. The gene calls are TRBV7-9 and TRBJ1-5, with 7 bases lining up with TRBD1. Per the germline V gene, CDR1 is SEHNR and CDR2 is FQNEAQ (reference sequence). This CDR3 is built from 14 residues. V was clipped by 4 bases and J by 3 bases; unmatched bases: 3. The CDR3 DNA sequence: TGTGCCAGCAGCTCGGGACAGATCAATCAGCCCCAGCATTTT. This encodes CASSSGQINQPQHF.

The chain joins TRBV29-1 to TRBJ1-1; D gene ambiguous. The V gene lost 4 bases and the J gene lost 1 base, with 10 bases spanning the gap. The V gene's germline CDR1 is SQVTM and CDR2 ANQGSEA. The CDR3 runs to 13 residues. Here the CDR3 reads CSVAGSQNTEAFF. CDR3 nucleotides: TGCAGCGTTGCAGGCTCCCAGAACACTGAAGCTTTCTTT.

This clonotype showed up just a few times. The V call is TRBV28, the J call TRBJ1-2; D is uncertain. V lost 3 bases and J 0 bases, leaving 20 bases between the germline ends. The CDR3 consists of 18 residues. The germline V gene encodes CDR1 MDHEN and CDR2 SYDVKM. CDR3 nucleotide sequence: TGTGCCAGCAGTTTCCCTGGTCTCTGGCTAACCTCTAACTATGGCTACACCTTC. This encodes CASSFPGLWLTSNYGYTF.

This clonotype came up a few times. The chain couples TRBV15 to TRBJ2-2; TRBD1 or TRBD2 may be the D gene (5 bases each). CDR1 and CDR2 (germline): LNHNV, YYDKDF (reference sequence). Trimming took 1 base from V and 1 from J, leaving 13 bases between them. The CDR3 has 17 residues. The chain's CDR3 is CATSRAQAGRNTGELFF. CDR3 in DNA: TGTGCCACCAGCAGAGCCCAGGCAGGGAGGAACACCGGGGAGCTGTTTTTT.

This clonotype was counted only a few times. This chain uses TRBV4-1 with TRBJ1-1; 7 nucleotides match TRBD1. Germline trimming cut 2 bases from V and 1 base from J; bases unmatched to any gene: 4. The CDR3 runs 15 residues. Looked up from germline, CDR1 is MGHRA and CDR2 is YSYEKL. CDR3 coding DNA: TGCGCCAGCAGCCAACCCTGGACAGGGAACACTGAAGCTTTCTTT. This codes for CASSQPWTGNTEAFF.